This T cell receptor beta chain appears in the sequencing data of a study of cytomegalovirus exposure and HLA in healthy donors. The CDR3 covers 12 residues. Looked up from germline, CDR1 is SQVTM and CDR2 is ANQGSEA. The V and J ends lost 3 bases and 8 bases respectively, with 13 bases between them. Both 60 Vbeta primers and 13 Jbeta primers went into the PCR. Assay used: immunoSEQ multiplex PCR; TCRdb lists only in-frame clones, some missing. Here the sample table reports about 51,000 clones. The receptor's source is a man between 40 and 49 years old in good health and CMV-seropositive. Sequenced material: PBMCs. V gene TRBV29-1 combines with J gene TRBJ1-2, with D possibly TRBD1 on 5 matching bases. CDR3 sequence: CSVEEGLLGYTF. The CDR3, as DNA: TGCAGCGTTGAGGAGGGGCTCTTAGGCTACACCTTC. Supplemented by reference TRBV29-1 and TRBJ1-2, the full variable domain reads SAVISQKPSRDICQRGTSLTIQCQVDSQVTMMFWYRQQPGQSLTLIATANQGSEATYESGFVIDKFPISRPNLTFSTLTVSNMSPEDSSIYLCSVEEGLLGYTFGSGTRLTVV.